This passage covers 6 T cell receptor beta chains from one sample sequenced in a study of OX40 agonist ivuxolimab in advanced cancers. Repertoires were generated with immunoSEQ multiplex PCR, while TCRdb's copy carries only in-frame clones and drops some. Among some 40,000 clones listed, around nine tenths were seen once. Here the sequenced sample was CD4+ or CD8+ T cells sorted from blood, taken in a trial of the OX40 agonist ivuxolimab. The source of these receptors is an adult with an advanced solid tumor such as melanoma, head and neck, liver or kidney cancer.

The genes are TRBV7-3 and TRBJ2-2; unclear D gene. Germline V lookup: CDR1 SGHTA, CDR2 FQGTGA. This CDR3 has 14 residues. V lost 3 bases to trimming and J lost 1 base, with 6 bases between them. The CDR3 DNA follows: TGTGCCAGCAGCTTGTTTGTGAACACCGGGGAGCTGTTTTTT. Its translation is CASSLFVNTGELFF.

The V and J genes are TRBV19 and TRBJ1-1; D is unclear. The CDR3 extends over 13 amino acids. Germline V lookup: CDR1 LNHDA, CDR2 SQIVND (reference sequence). Trimming cost V 6 bases and J 3 bases, with 11 bases left between them. The chain's CDR3 is CASRWSVDTEAFF. CDR3 bases: TGTGCCAGTAGATGGAGTGTGGACACTGAAGCTTTCTTT. The full variable domain, with the rest looked up from reference TRBV19 and TRBJ1-1, is DGGITQSPKYLFRKEGQNVTLSCEQNLNHDAMYWYRQDPGQGLRLIYYSQIVNDFQKGDIAEGYSVSREKKESFPLTVTSAQKNPTAFYLCASRWSVDTEAFFGQGTRLTVV.

V usage is TRBV9 and J usage is TRBJ1-2; D perhaps matches TRBD1 (6 bases). Germline V lookup: CDR1 SGDLS, CDR2 YYNGEE. This CDR3 is built from 13 residues. V lost 2 bases to trimming and J lost 6 bases, with 11 bases between them. The CDR3 bases are TGTGCCAGCAGCGTTTTACAGGGAGATGGCTACACCTTC. Encoded protein: CASSVLQGDGYTF.

This rearrangement joins TRBV4-2 to TRBJ2-1; D is perhaps TRBD2 (6 bases). Germline loops: CDR1 LGHNA, CDR2 YNFKEQ. V lost 0 bases to trimming and J lost 5 bases, with 11 bases between them. This CDR3 region has 15 residues. The CDR3 spells CASSQEGGGNNEQFF. The CDR3 nucleotides are TGTGCCAGCAGCCAAGAGGGTGGGGGGAACAATGAGCAGTTCTTC.

The chain uses TRBV7-9 and TRBJ1-2; 9 nucleotides align to TRBD1. The CDR3 runs 14 residues. Trimming at V came to 5 bases and at J to 7 bases, leaving 8 bases not matched to a gene. Germline values: CDR1 SEHNR, CDR2 FQNEAQ (reference sequence). CDR3 region: CASSQDRGLGGYTF. CDR3 nucleotide sequence: TGTGCCAGCAGCCAGGACAGGGGTCTGGGTGGCTACACCTTC. Full variable domain (missing parts from reference TRBV7-9 and TRBJ1-2): DTGVSQNPRHKITKRGQNVTFRCDPISEHNRLYWYRQTLGQGPEFLTYFQNEAQLEKSRLLSDRFSAERPKGSFSTLEIQRTEQGDSAMYLCASSQDRGLGGYTFGSGTRLTVV.

J is TRBJ1-4 and V is TRBV7-9; perhaps TRBD1 as D (5 bases). Trimming left V 7 bases short and J 0 bases short, with 21 bases between. Germline CDR1 reads SEHNR; CDR2 reads FQNEAQ (reference sequence). The CDR3 has 18 amino acids. CDR3 sequence: CASKPMGGRGATNEKLFF. CDR3 DNA: TGTGCCAGCAAACCCATGGGGGGAAGGGGTGCAACTAATGAAAAACTGTTTTTT.